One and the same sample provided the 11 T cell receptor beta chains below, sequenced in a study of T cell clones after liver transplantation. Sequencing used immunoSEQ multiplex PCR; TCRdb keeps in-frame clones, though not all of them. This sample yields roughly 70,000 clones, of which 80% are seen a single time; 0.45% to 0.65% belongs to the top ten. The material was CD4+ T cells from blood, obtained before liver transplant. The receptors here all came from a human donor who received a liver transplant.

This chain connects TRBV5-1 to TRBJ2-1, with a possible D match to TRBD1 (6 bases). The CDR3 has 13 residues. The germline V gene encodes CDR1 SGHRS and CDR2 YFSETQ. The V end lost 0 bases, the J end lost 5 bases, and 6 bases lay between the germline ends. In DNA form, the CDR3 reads TGCGCCAGCAGCTTGGGACAGGACAATGAGCAGTTCTTC. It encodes CASSLGQDNEQFF.

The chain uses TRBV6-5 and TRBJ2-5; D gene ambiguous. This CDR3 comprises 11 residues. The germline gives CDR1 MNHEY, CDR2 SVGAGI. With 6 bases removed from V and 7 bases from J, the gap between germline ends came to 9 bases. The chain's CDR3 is CASSRLGTQYF. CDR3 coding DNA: TGTGCCAGCAGCCGGTTGGGGACCCAGTACTTC.

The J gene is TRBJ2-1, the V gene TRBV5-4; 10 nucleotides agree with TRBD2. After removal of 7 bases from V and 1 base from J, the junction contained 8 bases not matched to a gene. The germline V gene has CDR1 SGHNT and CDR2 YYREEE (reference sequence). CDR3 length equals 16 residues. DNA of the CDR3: TGTGCCAGCTCGGGACTAGCGTCACTTTCCTACAATGAGCAGTTCTTC. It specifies CASSGLASLSYNEQFF. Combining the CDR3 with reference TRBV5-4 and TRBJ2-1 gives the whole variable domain ETGVTQSPTHLIKTRGQQVTLRCSSQSGHNTVSWYQQALGQGPQFIFQYYREEENGRGNFPPRFSGLQFPNYSSELNVNALELDDSALYLCASSGLASLSYNEQFFGPGTRLTVL.

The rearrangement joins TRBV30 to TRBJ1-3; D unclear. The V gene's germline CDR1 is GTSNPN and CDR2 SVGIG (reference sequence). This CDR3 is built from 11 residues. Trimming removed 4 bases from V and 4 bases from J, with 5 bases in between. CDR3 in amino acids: CAWTGGNTIYF. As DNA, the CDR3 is TGTGCCTGGACGGGAGGAAACACCATATATTTT. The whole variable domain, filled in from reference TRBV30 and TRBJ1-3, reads SQTIHQWPATLVQPVGSPLSLECTVEGTSNPNLYWYRQAAGRGLQLLFYSVGIGQISSEVPQNLSASRPQDRQFILSSKKLLLSDSGFYLCAWTGGNTIYFGEGSWLTVV.

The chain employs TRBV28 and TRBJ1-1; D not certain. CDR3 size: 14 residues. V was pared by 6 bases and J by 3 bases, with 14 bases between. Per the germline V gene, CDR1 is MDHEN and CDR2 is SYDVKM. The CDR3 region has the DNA TGTGCCAGCAGAGGCGGCACTATCCACACTGAAGCTTTCTTT. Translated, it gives CASRGGTIHTEAFF.

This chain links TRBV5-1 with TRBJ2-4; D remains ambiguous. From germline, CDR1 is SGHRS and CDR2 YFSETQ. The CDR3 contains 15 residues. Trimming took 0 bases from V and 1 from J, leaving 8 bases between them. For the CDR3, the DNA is TGCGCCAGCAGCTTGGGTGGCCAGGCCAAAAACATTCAGTACTTC. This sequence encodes CASSLGGQAKNIQYF.

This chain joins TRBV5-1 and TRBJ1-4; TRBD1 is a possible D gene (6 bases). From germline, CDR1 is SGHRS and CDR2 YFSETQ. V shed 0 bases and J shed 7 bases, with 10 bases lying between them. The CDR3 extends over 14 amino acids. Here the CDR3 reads CASSLEWGAEKLFF. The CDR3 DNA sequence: TGCGCCAGCAGCTTGGAATGGGGGGCTGAAAAACTGTTTTTT.

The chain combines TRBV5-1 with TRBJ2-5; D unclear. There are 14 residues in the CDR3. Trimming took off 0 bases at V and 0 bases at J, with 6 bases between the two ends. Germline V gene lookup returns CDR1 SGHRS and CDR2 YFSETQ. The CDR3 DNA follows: TGCGCCAGCAGCTTGGGAGGTTACCAAGAGACCCAGTACTTC. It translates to CASSLGGYQETQYF.

CDR3 in amino acids: CASSLGGQGGYEQYF. The CDR3 nucleotides are TGTGCCAGCAGCCTAGGGGGACAGGGAGGCTACGAGCAGTACTTC. The V call is TRBV11-2, the J call TRBJ2-7; 9 bases align to TRBD1. The V gene end was trimmed by 5 bases and the J gene end by 3 bases; junction bases not matched to a gene: 8. CDR3 length: 15 residues. Germline V gene lookup returns CDR1 SGHAT and CDR2 FQNNGV.

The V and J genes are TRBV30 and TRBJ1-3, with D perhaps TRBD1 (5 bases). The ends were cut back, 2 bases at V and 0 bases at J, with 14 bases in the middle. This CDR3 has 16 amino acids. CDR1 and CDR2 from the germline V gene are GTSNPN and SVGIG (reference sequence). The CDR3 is CAWSKPGSYSGNTIYF. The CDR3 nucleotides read TGTGCCTGGAGTAAGCCAGGGAGCTACTCTGGAAACACCATATATTTT.

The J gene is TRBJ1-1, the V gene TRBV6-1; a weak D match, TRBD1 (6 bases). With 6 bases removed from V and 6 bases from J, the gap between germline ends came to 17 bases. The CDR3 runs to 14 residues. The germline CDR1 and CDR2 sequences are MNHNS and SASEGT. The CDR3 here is CASSRDIRKSEAFF. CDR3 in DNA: TGTGCCAGCAGCCGGGACATAAGGAAGTCTGAAGCTTTCTTT.